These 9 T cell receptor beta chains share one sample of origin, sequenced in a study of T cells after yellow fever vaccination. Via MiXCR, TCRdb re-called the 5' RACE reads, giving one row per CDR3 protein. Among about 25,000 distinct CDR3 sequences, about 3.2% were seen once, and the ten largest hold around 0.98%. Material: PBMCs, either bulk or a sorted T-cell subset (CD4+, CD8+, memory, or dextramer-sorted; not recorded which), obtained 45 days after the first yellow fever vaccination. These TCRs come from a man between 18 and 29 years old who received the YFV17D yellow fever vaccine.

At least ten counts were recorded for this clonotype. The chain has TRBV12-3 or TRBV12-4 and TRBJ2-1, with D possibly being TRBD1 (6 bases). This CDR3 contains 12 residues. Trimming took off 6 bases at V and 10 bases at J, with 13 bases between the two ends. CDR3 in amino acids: CASSTGSGEQFF. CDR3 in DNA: TGTGCCAGCAGCACAGGGTCGGGCGAGCAGTTCTTC.

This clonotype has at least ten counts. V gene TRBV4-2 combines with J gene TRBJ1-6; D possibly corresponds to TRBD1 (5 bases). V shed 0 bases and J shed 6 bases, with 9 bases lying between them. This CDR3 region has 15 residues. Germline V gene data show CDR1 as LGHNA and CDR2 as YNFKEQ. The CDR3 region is CASSQEGGPNSPLHF. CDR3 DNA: TGTGCCAGCAGCCAAGAGGGGGGACCTAATTCACCCCTCCACTTT.

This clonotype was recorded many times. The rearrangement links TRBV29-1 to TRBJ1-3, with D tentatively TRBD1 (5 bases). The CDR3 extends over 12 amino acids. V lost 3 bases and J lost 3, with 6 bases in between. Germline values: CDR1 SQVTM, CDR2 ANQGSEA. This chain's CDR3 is CSVEDIGNTIYF. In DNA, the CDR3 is TGCAGCGTTGAGGACATTGGAAACACCATATATTTT.

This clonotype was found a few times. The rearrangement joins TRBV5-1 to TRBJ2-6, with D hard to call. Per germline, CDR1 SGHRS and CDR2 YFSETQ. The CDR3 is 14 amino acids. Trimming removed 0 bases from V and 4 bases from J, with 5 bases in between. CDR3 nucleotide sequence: TGCGCCAGCAGCTTGGTAAGAGGGGCCAACGTCCTGACTTTC. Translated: CASSLVRGANVLTF.

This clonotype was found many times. The CDR3 DNA sequence: TGTGCCAGCAGCCGCCACCCGGACTCTGGAAACACCATATATTTT. Amino acids: CASSRHPDSGNTIYF. J is TRBJ1-3 and V is TRBV21-1; no DNA check was done on the table's D call, TRBD1. TRBV21-1 is a listed pseudogene. There are 15 residues in the CDR3.

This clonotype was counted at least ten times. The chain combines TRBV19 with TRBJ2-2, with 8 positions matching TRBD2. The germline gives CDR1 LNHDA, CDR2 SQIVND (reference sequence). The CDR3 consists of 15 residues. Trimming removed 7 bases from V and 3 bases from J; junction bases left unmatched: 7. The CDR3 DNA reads TGTGCCAGTACTTCGCGGGGGGCCGACACCGGGGAGCTGTTTTTT. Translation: CASTSRGADTGELFF.

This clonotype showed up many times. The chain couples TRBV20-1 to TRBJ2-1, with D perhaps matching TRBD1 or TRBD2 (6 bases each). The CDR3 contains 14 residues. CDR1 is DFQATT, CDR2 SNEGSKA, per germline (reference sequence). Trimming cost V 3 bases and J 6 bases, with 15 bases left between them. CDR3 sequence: CSASKGGNLNEQFF. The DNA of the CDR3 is TGCAGTGCTAGTAAAGGGGGGAATCTCAATGAGCAGTTCTTC.

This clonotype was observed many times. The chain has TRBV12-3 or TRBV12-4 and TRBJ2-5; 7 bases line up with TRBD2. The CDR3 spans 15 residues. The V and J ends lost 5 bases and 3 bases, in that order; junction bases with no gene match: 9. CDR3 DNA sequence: TGTGCCAGCAGTCAACCGGGACTACCCAAAGAGACCCAGTACTTC. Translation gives CASSQPGLPKETQYF.

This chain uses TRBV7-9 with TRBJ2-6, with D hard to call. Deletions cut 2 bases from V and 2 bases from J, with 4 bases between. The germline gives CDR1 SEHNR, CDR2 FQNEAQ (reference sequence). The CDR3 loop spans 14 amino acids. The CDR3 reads CASSLQAGANVLTF. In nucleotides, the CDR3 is TGTGCCAGCAGCTTACAGGCTGGGGCCAACGTCCTGACTTTC.